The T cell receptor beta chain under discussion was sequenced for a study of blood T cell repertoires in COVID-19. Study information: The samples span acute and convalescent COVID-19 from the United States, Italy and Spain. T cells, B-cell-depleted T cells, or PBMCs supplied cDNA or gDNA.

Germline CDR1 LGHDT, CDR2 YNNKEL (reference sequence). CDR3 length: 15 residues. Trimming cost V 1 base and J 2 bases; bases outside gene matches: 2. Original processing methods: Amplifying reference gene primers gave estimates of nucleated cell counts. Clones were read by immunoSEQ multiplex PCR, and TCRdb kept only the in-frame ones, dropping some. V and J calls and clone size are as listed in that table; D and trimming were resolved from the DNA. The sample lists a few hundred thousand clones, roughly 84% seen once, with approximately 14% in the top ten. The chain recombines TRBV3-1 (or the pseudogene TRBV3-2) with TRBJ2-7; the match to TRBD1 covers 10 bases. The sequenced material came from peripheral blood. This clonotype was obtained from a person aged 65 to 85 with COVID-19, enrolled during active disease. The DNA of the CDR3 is TGTGCCAGCAGCCAAGTCGGGACAGGGGCCTACGAGCAGTACTTC. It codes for CASSQVGTGAYEQYF.